This T cell receptor (beta chain) was identified during a study of beta chain features in type 1 diabetes. Study findings and constraints: Shorter TCRB CDR3s, moderately but significantly so, were found in Type 1 diabetes patients in all four CD4+ subsets. Cells with high TCR expression could be over-represented by cDNA sequencing.

A word on this clone: Its antigen is not known.

Every bit of the isolated RNA underwent reverse transcription, so sequencing read expressed TCRB transcripts. Method: immunoSEQ multiplex PCR; TCRdb's copy keeps in-frame clones and lacks some. Here the sample spans over 200,000 clones, approximately 11% being singletons. The germline V gene encodes CDR1 SGHRS and CDR2 YFSETQ. The CDR3 runs 15 residues. V was cut by 4 bases and J by 2 bases, with 13 bases left in between. Sequencing was done on a sample of naive CD4+ T cells from blood. The J gene is TRBJ2-1, the V gene TRBV5-1; possibly TRBD2 for D (7 bases). The clonotype was recovered from a man in his thirties or forties with type 1 diabetes. The CDR3 DNA is TGCGCCAGCAGCAGGGGGGGGGCCCCCTACAATGAGCAGTTCTTC. Encoded protein: CASSRGGAPYNEQFF.